This TCR beta chain appears in the sequencing data of a study of blood T cell repertoires in COVID-19. Study information: COVID-19 samples, acute and convalescent, were from the United States, Italy and Spain. PBMCs, B-cell-depleted T cells, or T cells provided the cDNA or gDNA that made up the material.

The table came from immunoSEQ multiplex PCR; TCRdb's copy has only in-frame clones and leaves some out. The sample has approximately 98,000 clones, 55% to 75% seen once; the top ten hold roughly 2%. This clone appeared once. Germline V CDR1 and CDR2: SNHLY, FYNNEI. Trimming removed 6 bases from V and 6 bases from J, with 20 bases in between. The CDR3 has 15 residues. The receptor's source is a woman aged 35 to 49 with acute or convalescent COVID-19. Material: peripheral blood. The chain uses TRBV2 and TRBJ1-2; no clear D gene. CDR3 sequence (DNA): TGTGCCAGCAGGTCGGACTGGCTATCCCTCGATGGCTACACCTTC. This codes for CASRSDWLSLDGYTF.